Listed below are T cell receptor beta chains from one sample, sequenced in a study of beta chain features in type 1 diabetes. The repertoire was sequenced with immunoSEQ multiplex PCR; TCRdb's copy has only in-frame clones and lacks some. The repertoire holds roughly 140,000 clones, with about 8.1% as singletons. Sequencing was performed on central memory CD4+ T cells from blood. The source is a man in his late teens or twenties in good health. The CDR3 runs from the conserved cysteine through the conserved F or W. D genes are given only for firm matches. Clone size appears in some rows only: once, few, many, or a class for an expanded clone.

CASSHRGRSTDTQYF TGCGCCAGCAGCCATCGGGGGAGGTCCACAGATACGCAGTATTTT TRBV4-3 NA NA TRBJ2-3 15
CASQPGQGASTGGYTF TGTGCCAGCCAACCGGGACAGGGGGCAAGTACGGGAGGCTACACCTTC TRBV6-6 TRBD1 NA TRBJ1-2 16
CASSARGQGKNIQYF TGTGCCAGCAGCGCAAGGGGACAGGGAAAAAACATTCAGTACTTC TRBV13 TRBD1 few TRBJ2-4 15
CAWSLGTRRNIQYF TGTGCCTGGAGTTTAGGGACACGGAGAAACATTCAGTACTTC TRBV30 NA NA TRBJ2-4 14
CASSSSRDTEAFF TGTGCCAGCAGCTCGAGCAGGGACACTGAAGCTTTCTTT TRBV7-2 NA NA TRBJ1-1 13
CASSLSGGVNEQFF TGTGCCAGCAGCTTATCGGGGGGTGTCAATGAGCAGTTCTTC TRBV7-3 TRBD2 many TRBJ2-1 14
CASSQVLTGPYGYTF TGCGCCAGCAGCCAAGTTTTAACAGGACCATATGGCTACACCTTC TRBV4-3 NA few TRBJ1-2 15
CASSPVGGLLGQPQHF TGTGCCAGCAGTCCTGTAGGGGGATTGCTCGGCCAGCCCCAGCATTTT TRBV28 NA NA TRBJ1-5 16
CASSVTGGGYEQYF TGTGCCAGCAGCGTGACAGGGGGCGGATACGAGCAGTACTTC TRBV7-2 TRBD1 NA TRBJ2-7 14
CSVEGLVDEQFF TGCAGCGTTGAAGGACTAGTGGATGAGCAGTTCTTC TRBV29-1 NA many TRBJ2-1 12
CASSLQIRVTEAFF TGTGCCAGCAGCTTACAGATCAGGGTTACTGAAGCTTTCTTT TRBV5-4 NA few TRBJ1-1 14
CASSFGGTSPPNYGYTF TGTGCCAGCAGCTTCGGTGGGACAAGTCCACCTAACTATGGCTACACCTTC TRBV7-2 NA few TRBJ1-2 17
CSVEAGPPFNEKLFF TGCAGCGTTGAAGCAGGGCCTCCTTTTAATGAAAAACTGTTTTTT TRBV29-1 NA NA TRBJ1-4 15
CASSLAGGPYEQYF TGTGCCAGCAGCTTAGCGGGGGGGCCCTACGAGCAGTACTTC TRBV7-2 NA NA TRBJ2-7 14
CASSRGGGLQETQYF TGTGCCAGCAGTCGGGGCGGGGGTTTGCAAGAGACCCAGTACTTC TRBV7-3 TRBD2 few TRBJ2-5 15
CATVQPANTEAFF TGTGCCACGGTACAGCCAGCGAACACTGAAGCTTTCTTT TRBV19 NA few TRBJ1-1 13
CASSLGTGETGNTIYF TGTGCCAGCAGCTTAGGTACAGGGGAGACTGGAAACACCATATATTTT TRBV7-9 TRBD1 NA TRBJ1-3 16
CASSISRSTGDGGYEQYF TGTGCCAGTAGTATAAGTAGGTCAACAGGGGATGGAGGCTACGAGCAGTACTTC TRBV19 TRBD1 NA TRBJ2-7 18
CASSQPGQLYEQYF TGTGCCAGTAGCCAGCCGGGACAACTCTACGAGCAGTACTTC TRBV19 NA NA TRBJ2-7 14
CASSQSGGRNFYEQYF TGTGCCAGCAGCCAGAGCGGGGGCAGGAACTTCTACGAGCAGTACTTC TRBV7-2 TRBD2 few TRBJ2-7 16
CASSFFLGLAATDTQYF TGCGCCAGCAGCTTTTTCTTGGGACTAGCGGCCACAGATACGCAGTATTTT TRBV5-1 TRBD2 NA TRBJ2-3 17
CASTLQGLGSTDTQYF TGTGCCAGCACCCTACAGGGACTAGGTAGCACAGATACGCAGTATTTT TRBV11-3 TRBD2 NA TRBJ2-3 16
CSVGTSGGEQETQYF TGCAGCGTTGGAACCAGCGGGGGGGAACAAGAGACCCAGTACTTC TRBV29-1 TRBD2 NA TRBJ2-5 15
CASSSGQRNSNQPQHF TGTGCCAGCTCGTCGGGACAGAGGAATAGCAATCAGCCCCAGCATTTT TRBV18 TRBD1 NA TRBJ1-5 16
CASSKVKADYGQYF TGTGCCAGCAGCAAAGTTAAGGCGGATTATGGGCAGTACTTC TRBV21-1 NA few TRBJ2-7 14
CASSLEGGGQYF TGTGCCAGTAGTCTAGAGGGAGGGGGCCAGTACTTC TRBV19 NA NA TRBJ2-5 12
CASSLSGGYGYEQYF TGTGCCAGCAGCTTAAGTGGGGGGTATGGCTACGAGCAGTACTTC TRBV7-3 NA NA TRBJ2-7 15
CASSLLSTDTQYF TGTGCCAGCAGCCTCCTTAGCACAGATACGCAGTATTTT TRBV7-3 NA NA TRBJ2-3 13
CASSILRGDGYTF TGTGCCAGTAGTATACTTCGGGGAGATGGCTACACCTTC TRBV19 NA NA TRBJ1-2 13
CASSHRREYTEAFF TGTGCCAGCAGCCATAGACGGGAGTATACTGAAGCTTTCTTT TRBV14 NA few TRBJ1-1 14
CAWSVLSGDADTQYF TGTGCCTGGAGTGTACTCAGCGGAGATGCAGATACGCAGTATTTT TRBV30 NA many TRBJ2-3 15
CASSFSGSQETQYF TGTGCCAGCAGCTTCAGCGGGAGCCAAGAGACCCAGTACTTC TRBV11-3 TRBD2 few TRBJ2-5 14
CASSLAADTDTQYF TGTGCCAGCAGCCTCGCAGCGGACACAGATACGCAGTATTTT TRBV7-9 NA few TRBJ2-3 14
CASRDSGGYNEQFF TGTGCCAGCAGAGATAGCGGAGGCTACAATGAGCAGTTCTTC TRBV7-3 NA few TRBJ2-1 14
CSVAVGAATDTQYF TGCAGCGTTGCTGTAGGGGCGGCGACAGATACGCAGTATTTT TRBV29-1 NA many TRBJ2-3 14
CASRYRVDGELFF TGTGCCAGCAGGTACAGGGTTGACGGGGAGCTGTTTTTT TRBV28 NA few TRBJ2-2 13
CASSSQATSVEQFF TGTGCCAGCAGCTCCCAGGCGACTAGTGTTGAGCAGTTCTTC TRBV7-2 NA NA TRBJ2-1 14
CASRTGLRNEQFF TGTGCCAGCAGGACGGGACTGCGGAATGAGCAGTTCTTC TRBV28 NA NA TRBJ2-1 13
CASSPPVGSGGYEQYF TGTGCCAGCTCACCACCCGTGGGTAGCGGGGGTTACGAGCAGTACTTC TRBV18 TRBD2 few TRBJ2-7 16
CASRSPAAASGTGELFF TGTGCCAGCAGATCTCCCGCCGCAGCTTCGGGGACCGGGGAGCTGTTTTTT TRBV9 NA NA TRBJ2-2 17
CASGGTRGSNQPQHF TGTGCTAGTGGAGGGACAAGGGGGAGCAATCAGCCCCAGCATTTT TRBV12-5 NA NA TRBJ1-5 15
CAWSVGETDTQYF TGTGCCTGGAGTGTAGGGGAAACAGATACGCAGTATTTT TRBV30 NA NA TRBJ2-3 13
CASSHGTTVETQYF TGTGCCAGCAGTCACGGGACAACGGTAGAGACCCAGTACTTC TRBV6-5 NA NA TRBJ2-5 14
CASSQHPRPGKGSTDTQYF TGTGCCAGCAGCCAACACCCCCGGCCAGGGAAAGGGAGCACAGATACGCAGTATTTT TRBV4-2 NA NA TRBJ2-3 19
CAWSVLSTGNSYNSPLHF TGTGCCTGGAGTGTACTGTCGACAGGGAACTCCTATAATTCACCCCTCCACTTT TRBV30 TRBD1 NA TRBJ1-6 18
CASRQGIDNEQFF TGTGCCTCCCGACAGGGAATCGACAATGAGCAGTTCTTC TRBV28 TRBD1 few TRBJ2-1 13
CASSISGQGQETQYF TGTGCCAGTAGTATATCAGGACAGGGACAAGAGACCCAGTACTTC TRBV19 TRBD1 NA TRBJ2-5 15
CASSPGRLGVAFF TGTGCCAGCAGCCCAGGCCGCCTGGGAGTAGCTTTCTTT TRBV7-9 NA many TRBJ1-1 13
CASSPDPLTSGQETQYF TGTGCCAGTAGTCCCGACCCCCTCACTAGCGGACAAGAGACCCAGTACTTC TRBV19 TRBD2 NA TRBJ2-5 17
CASSQIAGAGNIQYF TGCGCCAGCAGCCAAATAGCGGGAGCTGGGAACATTCAGTACTTC TRBV4-3 TRBD2 many TRBJ2-4 15
CASSRVGQGADNEQFF TGTGCCAGCAGTCGTGTAGGACAGGGGGCCGACAATGAGCAGTTCTTC TRBV6-4 TRBD1 few TRBJ2-1 16
CASSPLVAGGPEQFF TGTGCCAGCAGCCCCCTAGTTGCGGGGGGGCCTGAGCAGTTCTTC TRBV7-2 TRBD2 NA TRBJ2-1 15
CASSSLRTSGRGAKNIQYF TGTGCCAGCAGCTCACTTCGGACTAGCGGGAGGGGGGCCAAAAACATTCAGTACTTC TRBV7-2 TRBD2 few TRBJ2-4 19
CASSPGLAGGTGELFF TGTGCCAGCAGCCCGGGACTAGCGGGGGGGACCGGGGAGCTGTTTTTT TRBV7-3 TRBD2 NA TRBJ2-2 16
CASTSWRSNYGYTF TGTGCCAGTACCAGCTGGAGGTCTAACTATGGCTACACCTTC TRBV19 NA few TRBJ1-2 14
CASSRGSGAFF TGTGCCAGCAGCCGCGGGAGTGGGGCTTTCTTT TRBV28 NA few TRBJ1-1 11
CASSFEPGTGYGYTF TGTGCCAGCAGCTTCGAACCCGGGACAGGATATGGCTACACCTTC TRBV7-8 TRBD1 once TRBJ1-2 15